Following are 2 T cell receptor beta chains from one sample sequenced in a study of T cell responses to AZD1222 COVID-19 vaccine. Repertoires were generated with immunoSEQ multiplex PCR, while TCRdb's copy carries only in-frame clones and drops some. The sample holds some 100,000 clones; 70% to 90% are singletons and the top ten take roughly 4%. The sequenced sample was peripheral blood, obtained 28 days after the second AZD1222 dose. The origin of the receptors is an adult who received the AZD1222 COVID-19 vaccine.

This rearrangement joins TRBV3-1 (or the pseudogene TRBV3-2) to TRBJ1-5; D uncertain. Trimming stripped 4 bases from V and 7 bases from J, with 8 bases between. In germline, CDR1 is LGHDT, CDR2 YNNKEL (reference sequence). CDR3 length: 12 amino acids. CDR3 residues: CASSRMGQPQHF. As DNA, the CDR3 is TGTGCCAGCAGCCGGATGGGGCAGCCCCAGCATTTT.

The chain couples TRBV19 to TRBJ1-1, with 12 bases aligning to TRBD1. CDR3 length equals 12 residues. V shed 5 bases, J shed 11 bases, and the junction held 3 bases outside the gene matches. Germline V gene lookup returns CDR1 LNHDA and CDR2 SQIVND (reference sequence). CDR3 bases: TGTGCCAGTAGTGCGGGACAGGGGGCCGCTTTCTTT. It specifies CASSAGQGAAFF.